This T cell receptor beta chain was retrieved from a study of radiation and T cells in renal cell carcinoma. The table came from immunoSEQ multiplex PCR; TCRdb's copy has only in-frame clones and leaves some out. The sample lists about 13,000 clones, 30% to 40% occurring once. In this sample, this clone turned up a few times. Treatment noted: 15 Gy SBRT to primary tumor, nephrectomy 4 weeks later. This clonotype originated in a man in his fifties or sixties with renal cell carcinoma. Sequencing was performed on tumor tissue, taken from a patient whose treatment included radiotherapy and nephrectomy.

CDR3 nucleotide sequence: TGTGCCAGCAGCGTAGGAGTGAGCTCCTACAATGAGCAGTTCTTC. Its translation: CASSVGVSSYNEQFF. The V call is TRBV9, the J call TRBJ2-1; D gene unclear. V lost 0 bases and J 0 bases, leaving 7 bases between the germline ends. From germline, CDR1 is SGDLS and CDR2 YYNGEE. The CDR3 totals 15 residues.